A single sample is the source of the 23 T cell receptor beta chains below, sequenced in a study of blood T cell repertoires in COVID-19. Produced via immunoSEQ multiplex PCR; TCRdb's table is partial and in-frame only. The repertoire holds under 300,000 clones, with around 81% as singletons. The specimen was peripheral blood. These receptors were obtained from a man aged 25-45 years who had recovered from COVID-19.

A few counts support this clone. This chain links TRBV29-1 with TRBJ2-5; D possibly corresponds to TRBD2 (6 bases). The germline CDR1 and CDR2 sequences are SQVTM and ANQGSEA. The CDR3 length is 13 residues. Deletions cut 2 bases from V and 3 bases from J, with 10 bases between. This CDR3 reads CSVEWGEEETQYF. The CDR3, as DNA: TGCAGCGTTGAATGGGGGGAGGAAGAGACCCAGTACTTC.

The chain joins TRBV18 to TRBJ1-5; weak D call: TRBD1 (5 bases). Looked up from germline, CDR1 is KGHSH and CDR2 is LQKENI. The CDR3 consists of 17 residues. Trimming shortened V by 3 bases and J by 4 bases, and 19 bases separated the two germline ends. The CDR3 DNA follows: TGTGCCAGCTCACCCTCGGGGGGAGAGGGAAAAAATCAGCCCCAGCATTTT. This sequence encodes CASSPSGGEGKNQPQHF.

This clone was recorded once. The chain uses TRBV10-3 and TRBJ2-7, with a possible D match to TRBD1 (5 bases). V gave up 0 bases and J gave up 5 bases, with 8 bases separating them. CDR1 is ENHRY, CDR2 SYGVKD, per germline. This CDR3 has 13 amino acids. CDR3 sequence: CAISESSGNEQYV. The CDR3 DNA follows: TGTGCCATCAGTGAGTCGTCAGGGAACGAGCAGTACGTC.

This chain links TRBV6-6 with TRBJ1-5; D is uncertain. There are 11 residues in the CDR3. Trimming took off 5 bases at V and 6 bases at J, with 5 bases between the two ends. From germline, CDR1 is MNHNY and CDR2 SVGAGI (reference sequence). CDR3 sequence reads: CASSHGQPQHF. CDR3 sequence (DNA): TGTGCCAGCAGTCACGGTCAGCCCCAGCATTTT.

This chain connects TRBV3-1 (or the pseudogene TRBV3-2) to TRBJ2-7; D perhaps matches TRBD2 (5 bases). Germline CDR1 LGHDT, CDR2 YNNKEL (reference sequence). This CDR3 has 14 amino acids. The ends were cut back, 1 base at V and 2 bases at J, with 9 bases in the middle. The CDR3 bases are TGTGCCAGCAGCCAAGGTTCCGGGACCTACGAGCAGTACTTC. Translation gives CASSQGSGTYEQYF.

The chain links TRBV4-1 to TRBJ2-7, with D tentatively TRBD2 (5 bases). Trimming removed 1 base at V and 6 bases at J, with 19 bases between. The CDR3 runs 16 residues. Germline-derived CDR1 and CDR2 are MGHRA and YSYEKL. The CDR3 loop reads CASSQASTSFLGEQYF. CDR3 sequence (DNA): TGCGCCAGCAGCCAAGCCAGTACTAGTTTTTTGGGCGAGCAGTACTTC.

This chain connects TRBV20-1 to TRBJ2-3; TRBD2 aligns across 10 bases. The J segment lost 2 bases and the V segment lost 3 bases, leaving 5 bases of the junction unmatched. The V gene's germline CDR1 is DFQATT and CDR2 SNEGSKA (reference sequence). CDR3 length: 15 residues. CDR3 region: CSASLLAGATDTQYF. CDR3 bases: TGCAGTGCTAGTCTCCTAGCGGGGGCCACAGATACGCAGTATTTT.

The chain employs TRBV5-1 and TRBJ2-3, with 7 bases that match TRBD1. The J segment lost 6 bases and the V segment lost 4 bases, leaving 8 bases of the junction unmatched. The CDR3 has 14 residues. The germline V gene encodes CDR1 SGHRS and CDR2 YFSETQ. In nucleotides, the CDR3 is TGCGCCAGCAGCATAGGACAGGTTTACGATACGCAGTATTTT. Protein sequence: CASSIGQVYDTQYF.

This clone turned up a few times. V gene TRBV5-1 combines with J gene TRBJ2-7; 7 bases are a match to TRBD1. Trimming cost V 4 bases and J 4 bases; bases outside gene matches: 20. Germline V gene data show CDR1 as SGHRS and CDR2 as YFSETQ. CDR3 length: 18 residues. CDR3 in amino acids: CASSEPGQWVPVTYEQYF. CDR3 nucleotide sequence: TGCGCCAGCAGCGAGCCGGGACAGTGGGTCCCCGTCACTTACGAGCAGTACTTC.

The rearrangement uses TRBV5-1 and TRBJ1-3; no reliable D call. CDR3 length equals 17 residues. Between the trimmed V and J ends, which lost 1 base and 0 bases, there was a span of 14 bases. In germline, CDR1 is SGHRS, CDR2 YFSETQ. The CDR3 spells CASSLWARDVSGNTIYF. The CDR3 coding sequence is TGCGCCAGCAGCTTGTGGGCTCGGGATGTCTCTGGAAACACCATATATTTT.

The rearrangement uses TRBV19 and TRBJ2-5, with D possibly TRBD2 on 6 matching bases. Germline V gene data show CDR1 as LNHDA and CDR2 as SQIVND (reference sequence). With 1 base removed from V and 2 bases from J, the gap between germline ends came to 11 bases. The CDR3 contains 15 residues. In DNA form, the CDR3 reads TGTGCCAGTAGTATAGCGGGAGTTGAGCAAGAGACCCAGTACTTC. It yields the protein CASSIAGVEQETQYF.

The V and J genes are TRBV4-1 and TRBJ2-7; 11 bases fit TRBD1. With V trimmed by 5 bases and J by 7 bases, 7 bases remained unmatched. CDR3 length: 14 amino acids. The germline V gene encodes CDR1 MGHRA and CDR2 YSYEKL. CDR3 in amino acids: CASSLDRGRREQYF. Here the CDR3 DNA reads TGCGCCAGCAGCTTGGACAGGGGGCGCCGGGAGCAGTACTTC.

Here the CDR3 reads CATSDIAGEVAGELFF. The DNA of the CDR3 is TGTGCCACCAGTGACATTGCAGGGGAAGTCGCCGGGGAGCTGTTTTTT. The rearrangement uses TRBV24-1 and TRBJ2-2, with D perhaps TRBD1 (6 bases). V lost 4 bases and J 6 bases, leaving 17 bases between the germline ends. CDR3 length: 16 amino acids. Looked up from germline, CDR1 is KGHDR and CDR2 is SFDVKD.

This chain connects TRBV11-2 to TRBJ2-3, with TRBD2 as a possible D gene (6 bases). V was pared by 2 bases and J by 2 bases, with 17 bases between. This CDR3 is 17 amino acids long. The germline CDR1 and CDR2 sequences are SGHAT and FQNNGV. The CDR3 spells CASSLRDFRHDTDTQYF. CDR3 nucleotide sequence: TGTGCCAGCAGCTTACGGGACTTCCGTCACGACACAGATACGCAGTATTTT.

This chain connects TRBV2 to TRBJ1-2, with D perhaps matching TRBD1 (6 bases). V gave up 4 bases and J gave up 7 bases, with 16 bases separating them. This CDR3 comprises 14 residues. CDR1 and CDR2 from the germline V gene are SNHLY and FYNNEI. Here the CDR3 DNA reads TGTGCCAGCAGTGTGCAGGGGACTAACGGTGGCTACACCTTC. Amino acid sequence: CASSVQGTNGGYTF.

The CDR3: CASSRTVSGNTIYF. The CDR3 DNA follows: TGTGCCAGCAGCCGTACGGTCTCTGGAAACACCATATATTTT. This sequence joins TRBV7-6 and TRBJ1-3; D is unresolved. Trimming removed 5 bases from V and 0 bases from J, with 8 bases in between. The CDR3 totals 14 residues. Germline lookup yields CDR1 SGHVS and CDR2 FNYEAQ. The full variable domain, its missing parts supplied by reference TRBV7-6 and TRBJ1-3, is GAGVSQSPRYKVTKRGQDVALRCDPISGHVSLYWYRQALGQGPEFLTYFNYEAQQDKSGLPNDRFSAERPEGSISTLTIQRTEQRDSAMYRCASSRTVSGNTIYFGEGSWLTVV.

On this clone itself: In the same sample, other DNA sequences code for this CDR3. V and J are TRBV5-1 and TRBJ1-1, with TRBD1 matching 7 bases. V was clipped by 0 bases and J by 3 bases; unmatched bases: 2. The V gene's germline CDR1 is SGHRS and CDR2 YFSETQ. The CDR3 covers 14 residues. The CDR3 DNA reads TGCGCCAGCAGCTTGGGACAGGGCTACACTGAAGCTTTCTTT. Protein product: CASSLGQGYTEAFF.

This chain joins TRBV1 and TRBJ1-1. TRBV1 corresponds to a pseudogene. The CDR3 spans 15 residues. The CDR3 DNA reads TGCACCCCAACCCCGAAAGGACTCTTGAACACTGAAGCTTTCTTT. It codes for CTPTPKGLLNTEAFF.

This clone was counted a few times. V and J are TRBV7-9 and TRBJ2-7, with TRBD1 as a possible D gene (5 bases). Germline-derived CDR1 and CDR2 are SEHNR and FQNEAQ (reference sequence). The CDR3 length is 12 residues. Trimming pared 5 bases from V and 6 bases from J, leaving 11 bases between. The CDR3 protein is CASSPDGAEQYV. For the CDR3, the DNA is TGTGCCAGCAGCCCCGATGGGGCCGAGCAGTACGTC.

This chain joins TRBV3-1 (or the pseudogene TRBV3-2) and TRBJ2-1; D gene ambiguous. Germline lookup yields CDR1 LGHDT and CDR2 YNNKEL (reference sequence). The CDR3 is made up of 12 amino acids. Trimming took off 1 base at V and 14 bases at J, with 12 bases between the two ends. CDR3 amino acids: CASSQVFGLEFF. The CDR3 nucleotides read TGTGCCAGCAGCCAAGTTTTCGGTTTGGAGTTCTTC.

In regard to this clone: One end of the junction is discordant with germline, which a read error may explain. The chain uses TRBV29-1 and TRBJ2-3, with 10 positions matching TRBD2. Germline lookup yields CDR1 SQVTM and CDR2 ANQGSEA. This CDR3 region has 14 residues. The CDR3 here is CSVVTSGAPLRRRF. CDR3 coding DNA: TGCAGCGTTGTTACTAGCGGGGCTCCGCTACGACGACGTTTT.

The V and J genes are TRBV7-9 and TRBJ1-2; 7 nucleotides line up with TRBD1. The germline V gene has CDR1 SEHNR and CDR2 FQNEAQ (reference sequence). V lost 2 bases and J lost 4; bases outside the gene matches: 10. The CDR3 has 16 residues. As DNA, the CDR3 is TGTGCCAGCAGCTTATCTAGGGGGCGCGTCCTCTATGGCTACACCTTC. Its translation is CASSLSRGRVLYGYTF. The entire variable domain, with the rest obtained from reference TRBV7-9 and TRBJ1-2, is as follows: DTGVSQNPRHKITKRGQNVTFRCDPISEHNRLYWYRQTLGQGPEFLTYFQNEAQLEKSRLLSDRFSAERPKGSFSTLEIQRTEQGDSAMYLCASSLSRGRVLYGYTFGSGTRLTVV.

This clone has only a few counts. V gene TRBV28 combines with J gene TRBJ1-3, with no clear D. The CDR3 length is 13 residues. CDR1 is MDHEN, CDR2 SYDVKM, per germline. V dropped 3 bases and J dropped 4 bases, with 7 bases sitting between them. The CDR3 sequence: CASSLLQGNTIYF. The CDR3 DNA is TGTGCCAGCAGTTTGTTACAGGGAAACACCATATATTTT.